Following are 23 T cell receptor beta chains from one sample sequenced in a study of Graves' ophthalmopathy and Graves' hyperthyroidism. RNA transcripts provided the template for amplifying TCR beta CDR3 regions. Following a first-round RT-PCR that used HTBI primers, a second-round multiplex PCR was carried out. TCRdb reprocessed the multiplex PCR reads via MiXCR and lists one record per CDR3 protein. The table includes some 1.1 million distinct CDR3 sequences, 36% detected once. Sequencing was performed on peripheral blood or thyroid tissue (not recorded which). The receptors derive from an adult man with Graves' hyperthyroidism.

This clonotype was detected many times. This chain joins TRBV10-1 and TRBJ1-1; TRBD1 is a possible D gene (5 bases). Trimming left V 0 bases short and J 11 bases short, with 13 bases between. CDR1 is WNHNN, CDR2 SYGVQD, per germline (reference sequence). This CDR3 has 13 amino acids. In DNA form, the CDR3 reads TGCGCCAGCAGTGAGTCGGGGCGGGGTACGGCTTTCTTT. Translating gives CASSESGRGTAFF.

The chain combines TRBV20-1 with TRBJ1-2; 12 bases are a match to TRBD1. V was clipped by 0 bases and J by 3 bases; unmatched bases: 2. CDR3 size: 15 residues. Looked up from germline, CDR1 is DFQATT and CDR2 is SNEGSKA (reference sequence). The CDR3 DNA sequence: TGCAGTGCTAGAGACCGGGACAGGGGGCACTATGGCTACACCTTC. Amino acid sequence: CSARDRDRGHYGYTF.

Regarding this clonotype: No conserved phenylalanine or tryptophan is present at the end of the CDR3, so a read error is the likely explanation. The limits of the CDR3 on the DNA are not certain, so only TCRdb's listed CDR3 is given. The chain uses TRBV7-2 and TRBJ1-5; TRBD1 is taken as the D call from the table, unchecked against the DNA. The CDR3 region is 8 residues in length, termini included. Germline V CDR1 and CDR2: SGHTA, FQGNSA. CDR3 residues: CASSRRTG.

This clonotype occurred many times. V is TRBV9 and J is TRBJ1-5, with D tentatively TRBD1 (5 bases). The CDR3 is 13 residues long. The V gene lost 4 bases and the J gene lost 5 bases, with 10 bases spanning the gap. CDR1 and CDR2 from the germline V gene are SGDLS and YYNGEE. In DNA form, the CDR3 reads TGTGCCAGCAGCTCGGGGGTCGATCAGCCCCAGCATTTT. This translates into CASSSGVDQPQHF.

This chain joins TRBV15 and TRBJ1-2; TRBD1 might be the D (6 bases). V dropped 5 bases and J dropped 3 bases, with 10 bases sitting between them. Germline V gene lookup returns CDR1 LNHNV and CDR2 YYDKDF (reference sequence). CDR3 size: 13 residues. CDR3 residues: CATSEGVDYGYTF. CDR3 sequence (DNA): TGTGCCACCAGCGAGGGGGTAGACTATGGCTACACCTTC.

In this sample, this clonotype turned up a few times. The J gene is TRBJ1-3, the V gene TRBV12-3 or TRBV12-4; D gene unclear. V lost 1 base to trimming and J lost 4 bases, with 14 bases between them. The CDR3 loop spans 16 amino acids. The CDR3 here is CASSLGLLASGNTIYF. DNA for the CDR3: TGTGCCAGCAGTTTAGGGCTCCTAGCGTCGGGAAACACCATATATTTT.

This clonotype has at least ten counts. This chain uses TRBV25-1 with TRBJ1-1, with D perhaps TRBD1 (6 bases). There are 12 residues in the CDR3. Germline V CDR1 and CDR2: MGHDK, SYGVNS. The germline V and J ends were trimmed by 6 bases and 6 bases, with 11 bases remaining between them. Written as DNA, the CDR3 is TGTGCCAGCAGACTCAGGGGATCTGAAGCTTTCTTT. It yields the protein CASRLRGSEAFF.

A few counts support this clonotype. The chain is built from TRBV7-9 and TRBJ1-2; 11 bases map to TRBD1. Germline CDR1 SEHNR, CDR2 FQNEAQ (reference sequence). V trimming: 6 bases; J trimming: 0 bases; junction bases outside the gene matches: 6. The CDR3 consists of 16 residues. CDR3 coding DNA: TGTGCCAGCAGTAAGGACAGGGGGCTTTCTAACTATGGCTACACCTTC. It yields the protein CASSKDRGLSNYGYTF. Combining the CDR3 with reference TRBV7-9 and TRBJ1-2 gives the whole variable domain DTGVSQNPRHKITKRGQNVTFRCDPISEHNRLYWYRQTLGQGPEFLTYFQNEAQLEKSRLLSDRFSAERPKGSFSTLEIQRTEQGDSAMYLCASSKDRGLSNYGYTFGSGTRLTVV.

The V call is TRBV19, the J call TRBJ1-5; maybe TRBD1 (6 bases). The length of the CDR3 is 15 residues. V gave up 5 bases and J gave up 3 bases, with 14 bases separating them. CDR1 and CDR2 (germline): LNHDA, SQIVND (reference sequence). This CDR3 is CASSQGQKYNQPQHF. The CDR3, as DNA: TGTGCCAGTAGTCAAGGACAGAAATACAATCAGCCCCAGCATTTT.

The rearrangement joins TRBV19 to TRBJ2-2; D is possibly TRBD2 (6 bases). From germline, CDR1 is LNHDA and CDR2 SQIVND (reference sequence). V gave up 7 bases and J gave up 6 bases, with 15 bases separating them. The CDR3 consists of 14 residues. The CDR3 sequence: CASKSRLVSGELFF. The DNA of the CDR3 is TGTGCCAGTAAATCCCGACTAGTTTCCGGGGAGCTGTTTTTT.

About this clonotype: This may be a read error: a much more frequent sequence differs by one nucleotide. V usage is TRBV7-9 and J usage is TRBJ2-6; 7 nucleotides line up with TRBD1. Trimming took 5 bases from V and 0 from J; bases not matched to a gene: 10. CDR1 and CDR2 (germline): SEHNR, FQNEAQ (reference sequence). The CDR3 runs to 18 residues. CDR3 in DNA: TGTGCCAGCAGCCCAGACAGGGTGTCATTCTCTGGGGCCAACGTCCTGACTTTC. This gives the protein CASSPDRVSFSGANVLTF.

This clonotype was picked up a small number of times. The chain combines TRBV5-1 with TRBJ1-3; tentative D call: TRBD1 (5 bases). This CDR3 is 15 amino acids long. V was trimmed by 1 base and J by 0 bases, leaving 8 bases between them. Germline CDR1 SGHRS, CDR2 YFSETQ. This chain's CDR3 is CASSLNRPSGNTIYF. The CDR3 coding sequence is TGCGCCAGCAGCTTGAACAGGCCCTCTGGAAACACCATATATTTT.

J is TRBJ1-1 and V is TRBV7-8, with D unresolved. Germline CDR1 SGHVS, CDR2 FQNEAQ. Deletions cut 4 bases from V and 3 bases from J, with 18 bases between. The CDR3 consists of 16 residues. The CDR3 nucleotides are TGTGCCAGCAGCTATGCGCACGGATCTAGGTACACTGAAGCTTTCTTT. Amino acid sequence: CASSYAHGSRYTEAFF.

This clonotype was seen at least ten times. V usage is TRBV24-1 and J usage is TRBJ2-2; D is undetermined. Trimming took off 6 bases at V and 2 bases at J, with 12 bases between the two ends. Germline V gene lookup returns CDR1 KGHDR and CDR2 SFDVKD. CDR3 length: 15 residues. The DNA of the CDR3 is TGTGCCACCAGTAATTGGCAGGCAAACACCGGGGAGCTGTTTTTT. This sequence encodes CATSNWQANTGELFF.

This clonotype showed up just a few times. This sequence joins TRBV20-1 and TRBJ1-5; no clear D. The CDR3 is 15 residues long. Germline CDR1 reads DFQATT; CDR2 reads SNEGSKA (reference sequence). V lost 5 bases to trimming and J lost 3 bases, with 17 bases between them. The chain's CDR3 is CSAPATAEYNQPQHF. CDR3 in DNA: TGCAGTGCTCCGGCCACGGCGGAGTACAATCAGCCCCAGCATTTT.

This chain joins TRBV7-9 and TRBJ1-6; TRBD1 matches at 10 bases. Germline V gene data show CDR1 as SEHNR and CDR2 as FQNEAQ (reference sequence). The CDR3 sequence is 17 residues long. V was pared by 5 bases and J by 7 bases, with 11 bases of the junction left unmatched. The DNA for the CDR3 is TGTGCCAGCAGCACAGGGACAGGGGTTACCAGAAATTCACCCCTCCACTTT. It encodes CASSTGTGVTRNSPLHF.

This clonotype was detected ten times or more. The junction differs from germline at one of its ends, possibly a read error. In nucleotides, the CDR3 is TGTGCCGGACAAGAGACCCAGTACTTC. As protein: CAGQETQYF. This sequence joins TRBV5-1 and TRBJ2-5; no clear D. There are 9 residues in the CDR3. CDR1 and CDR2 from the germline V gene are SGHRS and YFSETQ.

This clonotype was seen only a few times. The genes are TRBV5-8 and TRBJ2-7; D uncertain. The V and J ends lost 1 base and 0 bases respectively, with 11 bases between them. CDR1 and CDR2 from the germline V gene are SGHTS and YDEGEE. The CDR3 sequence is 15 residues long. CDR3 region: CASSLPSLNSYEQYF. The CDR3 DNA reads TGTGCCAGCAGCTTGCCCTCGCTAAACTCCTACGAGCAGTACTTC.

This chain links TRBV7-6 with TRBJ2-7; the D call may be TRBD1 or TRBD2 (5 bases each). The CDR3 extends over 14 amino acids. Germline V lookup: CDR1 SGHVS, CDR2 FNYEAQ. Trimming left V 4 bases short and J 4 bases short, with 14 bases between. The CDR3 nucleotides are TGTGCCAGCAGCTGGGACCAGGAAGTATACGAGCAGTACTTC. Amino acids: CASSWDQEVYEQYF. The full variable domain, in which reference TRBV7-6 and TRBJ2-7 provide the parts outside the CDR3, is GAGVSQSPRYKVTKRGQDVALRCDPISGHVSLYWYRQALGQGPEFLTYFNYEAQQDKSGLPNDRFSAERPEGSISTLTIQRTEQRDSAMYRCASSWDQEVYEQYFGPGTRLTVT.

With regard to this clonotype: A much larger clone is a single base away; this may be a read error. This chain links TRBV12-3 or TRBV12-4 with TRBJ2-5; D gene unclear. The CDR3 is made up of 13 amino acids. The chain's CDR3 is CASKGGNQETQSF. The CDR3 DNA reads TGTGCCAGCAAAGGTGGCAACCAAGAGACCCAGTCCTTC.

The chain links TRBV10-3 to TRBJ1-1, with TRBD1 identical over 10 bases. The V segment lost 10 bases and the J segment 6 bases; nucleotides outside the gene matches: 11. The CDR3 spans 14 residues. Germline assignment: CDR1 ENHRY and CDR2 SYGVKD. In DNA form, the CDR3 reads TGTGCCAGCAGATCCGGGACAGGGGCATCTGAAGCTTTCTTT. It specifies CASRSGTGASEAFF.

This chain uses TRBV28 with TRBJ2-7; TRBD1 aligns across 10 bases. Germline V lookup: CDR1 MDHEN, CDR2 SYDVKM. CDR3 size: 14 residues. J lost 7 bases, V lost 6 bases, and 9 bases had no gene match. CDR3 coding DNA: TGTGCCAGCAGGCCGCCGGGACAGGGGAGGGAGCAGTACTTC. It codes for CASRPPGQGREQYF.

There are many counts of this clonotype. J is TRBJ2-5 and V is TRBV6-6; D is uncertain. This CDR3 is 13 amino acids long. V was shortened by 8 bases and J by 2 bases, with 12 bases between the two germline ends. Per germline, CDR1 MNHNY and CDR2 SVGAGI (reference sequence). The CDR3 sequence: CASGQDGQETQYF. CDR3 in DNA: TGTGCCAGCGGTCAGGATGGGCAAGAGACCCAGTACTTC.